What follows are 10 T cell receptor beta chains derived from one specimen sequenced in a study of tumor and adjacent non-tumor tissue in lung cancer. A modified ARM-PCR protocol with three rounds of nested PCR amplified TCRbeta. Using its own MiXCR run on the multiplex PCR reads, TCRdb lists one record per CDR3 protein. The table includes 80,000 or so distinct CDR3 sequences, approximately 80% detected once. The template was RNA from unsorted bulk tissue. Distant lung tissue was collected more than 3 cm away from the tumor edge. Sequencing was done on a sample of distant non-tumor lung tissue. These receptors originate from a man aged 60 to 69 with non-small cell lung cancer.

About this clonotype: Mismatch with germline at one junction end may stem from a read error. This chain uses TRBV6-5 with TRBJ2-5, with a tentative D call TRBD2 (7 bases). Germline values: CDR1 MNHEY, CDR2 SVGAGI. This CDR3 region has 14 residues. In DNA, the CDR3 is TGTGGCAGCAGTGATACCGGGACGGCGGGGGCCCACTACTTC. Amino acid sequence: CGSSDTGTAGAHYF.

This clonotype has a single count. One end of the junction is discordant with germline, which a read error may explain. The chain links TRBV6-5 to TRBJ1-2; D is unclear. This CDR3 has 14 residues. Germline CDR1 and CDR2: MNHEY and SVGAGI. CDR3 loop: CASSQTPGGYDYIF. CDR3 nucleotide sequence: TGTGCTAGCAGCCAGACCCCCGGAGGCTATGACTACATCTTC.

This clonotype was counted at least ten times. The chain uses TRBV11-2 and TRBJ2-1, with D tentatively TRBD2 (6 bases). The germline CDR1 and CDR2 sequences are SGHAT and FQNNGV. Trimming removed 5 bases from V and 4 bases from J, with 9 bases in between. The CDR3 runs 13 residues. The DNA of the CDR3 is TGTGCCAGCAGCCTTAGCGGATACAATGAGCAGTTCTTC. Residues: CASSLSGYNEQFF.

Worth noting for this clonotype: Given the absence of the conserved phenylalanine or tryptophan at the CDR3 end, a read error is likely. This rearrangement joins TRBV29-1 to TRBJ2-3; 9 positions match TRBD1. The CDR3 covers 12 residues. Per germline, CDR1 SQVTM and CDR2 ANQGSEA. This CDR3 is CRLGQGGDTQYY. In nucleotides, the CDR3 is TGCAGACTGGGACAGGGAGGAGATACGCAGTATTAT.

About this clonotype itself: The conserved phenylalanine or tryptophan is not found at the CDR3 terminus, so this likely reflects a read error. The chain recombines TRBV6-5 with TRBJ1-4, with 9 nucleotides matching TRBD1. The germline V gene has CDR1 MNHEY and CDR2 SVGAGI. The CDR3 consists of 15 residues. The CDR3 nucleotides are TGTGCCACCAGTTACTCCGGGACAGGGAGGATCCGACTGTTTTAT. It is translated as CATSYSGTGRIRLFY.

As for this clonotype: The junction shows a germline mismatch at one end, possibly a read error. V usage is TRBV11-2 and J usage is TRBJ2-7, with 7 bases lining up with TRBD2. CDR3 length: 15 residues. Germline CDR1 and CDR2: SGHAT and FQNNGV. The CDR3 bases are TGTGCCAGCAGCTTAACGACTAGCAGATCTTACGAGCAATACTTC. This translates into CASSLTTSRSYEQYF.

About this clonotype itself: The missing conserved phenylalanine or tryptophan at the end of this CDR3 makes a read error likely. This chain uses TRBV5-6 with TRBJ2-7; 7 positions agree with TRBD2. The CDR3 is 14 residues long. CDR1 is SGHDT and CDR2 is YYEEEE in the germline V gene. This CDR3 reads CDSSLGGIGYEQYS. CDR3 sequence (DNA): TGTGACAGCAGCTTGGGAGGGATCGGCTACGAGCAGTACTCC.

Details on this clonotype: Given a much more abundant clone one base away, this may be a read error. The CDR3 does not close with the conserved phenylalanine or tryptophan, likely indicating a read error. This rearrangement joins TRBV5-8 to TRBJ2-2; D might be TRBD1 or TRBD2, each matching 5 bases. The CDR3 contains 15 residues. V was trimmed by 1 base and J by 4 bases, leaving 11 bases between them. Germline-derived CDR1 and CDR2 are SGHTS and YDEGEE. The CDR3 bases are TGTGCCAGCAGCTTGCTGGGGGAGAGCACCGGGGAGCTGTTTATT. It specifies CASSLLGESTGELFI.

CDR3 residues: CASSSPGRGVTNYGYTF. The CDR3 DNA is TGTGCCAGCAGTTCACCTGGACGGGGAGTGACGAACTATGGCTACACCTTC. V and J are TRBV6-5 and TRBJ1-2; D remains unclear. V lost 4 bases to trimming and J lost 2 bases, with 20 bases between them. The germline gives CDR1 MNHEY, CDR2 SVGAGI. There are 17 residues in the CDR3.

Note on this clonotype: Likely a read error: the CDR3 ends without its conserved phenylalanine or tryptophan. The CDR3 reads CASSPISGGATRANVLTL. The CDR3 coding sequence is TGTGCCAGCAGTCCAATTAGCGGGGGAGCCACTAGGGCCAACGTCCTGACTTTA. This chain connects TRBV11-2 to TRBJ2-6; the match to TRBD2 covers 9 bases. The CDR3 is 18 residues long. With 6 bases clipped from V and 5 bases from J, the junction kept 14 bases outside the gene matches. Germline CDR1 reads SGHAT; CDR2 reads FQNNGV.